One and the same sample provided the 12 T cell receptor beta chains below, sequenced in a study of glioma-infiltrating T cells. The iRepertoire nested amplicon-rescue multiplex PCR amplified TCR alpha and beta CDR3s from RNA. TCRdb called the multiplex PCR reads again in MiXCR, with one record for every CDR3 protein. Seen here are 160,000 or so distinct CDR3 sequences, roughly 45% observed once, and the top ten hold around 4.9%. Sequences were obtained from glioma tissue, nonneoplastic brain tissue, or PBMCs (not recorded which). These receptor sequences come from a human donor with low-grade glioma or glioblastoma, undergoing nonglioma brain surgery, or in good health (not recorded which).

The chain carries TRBV7-9 and TRBJ2-3, with 7 bases identical to TRBD1. The CDR3 runs 14 residues. Germline-derived CDR1 and CDR2 are SEHNR and FQNEAQ (reference sequence). J lost 2 bases, V lost 5 bases, and 4 bases had no gene match. The CDR3 sequence is CASSPGQYTDTQYF. The CDR3, as DNA: TGTGCCAGCAGCCCGGGACAGTACACAGATACGCAGTATTTT.

The chain carries TRBV29-1 and TRBJ1-1; tentative D call: TRBD1 (5 bases). The germline V and J ends were trimmed by 7 bases and 4 bases, with 16 bases remaining between them. The CDR3 length is 13 residues. Per germline, CDR1 SQVTM and CDR2 ANQGSEA. The CDR3 region is CSARAQGATEAFF. Written as DNA, the CDR3 is TGCAGCGCTAGAGCCCAGGGTGCCACTGAAGCTTTCTTT.

A remark on this clonotype: A much larger clone sits a single nucleotide away, making a read error possible. V is TRBV18 and J is TRBJ1-5; the D gene is possibly TRBD1 (6 bases). Germline loops: CDR1 KGHSH, CDR2 LQKENI. This CDR3 has 13 residues. As DNA, the CDR3 is TGTGCCAGCTCGGGACAACGCAATAAGCCCCAGCATTTT. This gives the protein CASSGQRNKPQHF.

In this sample, this clonotype turned up a few times. This may stem from a read error, because a much larger clone lies one nucleotide away. The V and J genes are TRBV20-1 and TRBJ1-5; possibly TRBD1 for D (6 bases). Trimming pared 4 bases from V and 8 bases from J, leaving 15 bases between. The germline V gene encodes CDR1 DFQATT and CDR2 SNEGSKA (reference sequence). CDR3 length: 13 residues. This CDR3 is CSAIRDRNKPQHF. The DNA for the CDR3 is TGCAGTGCTATTCGAGACAGGAATAAGCCCCAGCATTTT.

This clonotype was detected many times. The chain carries TRBV6-2 or TRBV6-3 and TRBJ1-5, with unresolved D. The V end lost 0 bases, the J end lost 7 bases, and 10 bases lay between the germline ends. The CDR3 runs to 14 residues. Germline loops: CDR1 MNHEY, CDR2 SVGEGT. The CDR3 DNA sequence: TGTGCCAGCAGTTACTCCGAGGGTAAGCAGCCCCAGCATTTT. Translated, it gives CASSYSEGKQPQHF.

This clonotype was observed at least ten times. The chain carries TRBV20-1 and TRBJ2-7, with 9 bases lining up with TRBD2. Germline CDR1 is DFQATT and CDR2 is SNEGSKA (reference sequence). With V trimmed by 0 bases and J by 5 bases, 8 bases remained unmatched. The CDR3 loop spans 15 amino acids. DNA of the CDR3: TGCAGTGCTAGAGATCCTAGCGGGATGATAAACGAGCAGTACTTC. Residues: CSARDPSGMINEQYF.

This clonotype was observed a few times. The chain couples TRBV4-1 to TRBJ2-1; a possible D gene is TRBD1 (6 bases). The CDR3 is made up of 15 amino acids. Trimming took 0 bases from V and 2 from J, leaving 8 bases between them. Germline lookup yields CDR1 MGHRA and CDR2 YSYEKL. CDR3 DNA sequence: TGCGCCAGCAGCCAAGAAGGGGGAGCCTACAATGAGCAGTTCTTC. This translates into CASSQEGGAYNEQFF.

V usage is TRBV25-1 and J usage is TRBJ2-2; TRBD2 matches at 9 bases. Losses at the gene ends were 3 bases for V and 4 bases for J; bases not matched to a gene: 9. The CDR3 is 17 amino acids. Germline CDR1 is MGHDK and CDR2 is SYGVNS. The DNA for the CDR3 is TGTGCCAGCAGTGACAGCGGGAGGCCCGCGAGCACCGGGGAGCTGTTTTTT. This encodes CASSDSGRPASTGELFF.

This clonotype came up a few times. V is TRBV19 and J is TRBJ1-2; unclear D gene. Trimming cost V 7 bases and J 12 bases, with 18 bases left between them. The CDR3 runs to 12 residues. Germline V CDR1 and CDR2: LNHDA, SQIVND (reference sequence). The CDR3 DNA reads as TGTGCCAGTATTCTACGGCGATGGATGCACACCTTC. Protein product: CASILRRWMHTF.

This clonotype was counted ten times or more. The chain carries TRBV20-1 and TRBJ1-1; the match to TRBD1 covers 8 bases. Trimming removed 6 bases from V and 1 base from J; junction bases left unmatched: 10. CDR1 DFQATT and CDR2 SNEGSKA come from the germline V gene (reference sequence). The CDR3 runs 15 residues. CDR3: CSALNPDRGNTEAFF. CDR3 coding DNA: TGCAGTGCCCTCAACCCCGACAGGGGGAACACTGAAGCTTTCTTT.

This clonotype was seen ten or more times. The chain joins TRBV5-1 to TRBJ1-1; no clear D gene. This CDR3 comprises 11 residues. The ends were cut back, 3 bases at V and 3 bases at J, with 3 bases in the middle. The germline gives CDR1 SGHRS, CDR2 YFSETQ. The CDR3, as DNA: TGCGCCAGCAGCTCTGACACTGAAGCTTTCTTT. Protein sequence: CASSSDTEAFF.

This clonotype showed up just a few times. The genes are TRBV5-1 and TRBJ1-5; 7 nucleotides line up with TRBD1. This CDR3 comprises 15 residues. V was clipped by 4 bases and J by 4 bases; unmatched bases: 8. In germline, CDR1 is SGHRS, CDR2 YFSETQ. The CDR3 DNA is TGCGCCAGCAGCCTGGGACAGAATACGAATCAGCCCCAGCATTTT. The encoded protein is CASSLGQNTNQPQHF. Looking up the rest from reference TRBV5-1 and TRBJ1-5 gives the full variable domain: KAGVTQTPRYLIKTRGQQVTLSCSPISGHRSVSWYQQTPGQGLQFLFEYFSETQRNKGNFPGRFSGRQFSNSRSEMNVSTLELGDSALYLCASSLGQNTNQPQHFGDGTRLSIL.